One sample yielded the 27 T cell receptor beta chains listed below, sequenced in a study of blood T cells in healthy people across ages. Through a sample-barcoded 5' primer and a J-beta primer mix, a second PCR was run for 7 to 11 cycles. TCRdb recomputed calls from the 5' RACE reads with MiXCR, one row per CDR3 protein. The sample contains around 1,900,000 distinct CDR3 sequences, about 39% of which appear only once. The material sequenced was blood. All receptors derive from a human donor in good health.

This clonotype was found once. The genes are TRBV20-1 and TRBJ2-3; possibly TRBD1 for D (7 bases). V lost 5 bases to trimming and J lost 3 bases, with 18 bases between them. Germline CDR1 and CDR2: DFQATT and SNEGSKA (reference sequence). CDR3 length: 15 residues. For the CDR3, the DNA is TGCAGTGCTCCGTCAGGGGGGACGGGGACAGATACGCAGTATTTT. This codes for CSAPSGGTGTDTQYF.

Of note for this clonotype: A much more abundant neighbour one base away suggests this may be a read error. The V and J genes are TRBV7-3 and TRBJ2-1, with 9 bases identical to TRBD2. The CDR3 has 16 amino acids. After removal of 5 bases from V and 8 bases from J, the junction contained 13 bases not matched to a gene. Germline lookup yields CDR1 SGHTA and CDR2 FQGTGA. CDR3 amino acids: CASSPTGTSWCDEQFF. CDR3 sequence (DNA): TGTGCCAGCAGCCCCACCGGGACTAGCTGGTGCGATGAGCAGTTCTTC.

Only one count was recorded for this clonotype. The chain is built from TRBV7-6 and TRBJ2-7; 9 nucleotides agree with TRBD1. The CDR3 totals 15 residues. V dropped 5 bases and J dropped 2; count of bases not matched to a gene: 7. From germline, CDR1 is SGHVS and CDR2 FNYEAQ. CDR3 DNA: TGTGCCAGCAGCCGTGGACAGGGGAGGACCTACGAGCAGTACTTC. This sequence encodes CASSRGQGRTYEQYF.

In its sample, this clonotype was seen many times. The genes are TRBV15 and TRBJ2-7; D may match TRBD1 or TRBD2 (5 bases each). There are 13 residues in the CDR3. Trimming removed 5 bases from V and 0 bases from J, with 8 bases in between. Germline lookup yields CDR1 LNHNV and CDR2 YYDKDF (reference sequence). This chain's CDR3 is CATSVGASYEQYF. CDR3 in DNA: TGTGCCACCAGCGTCGGGGCCTCCTACGAGCAGTACTTC.

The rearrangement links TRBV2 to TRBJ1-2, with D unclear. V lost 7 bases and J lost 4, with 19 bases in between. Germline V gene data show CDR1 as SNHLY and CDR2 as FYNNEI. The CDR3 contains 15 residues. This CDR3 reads CASTPIGQAIYGYTF. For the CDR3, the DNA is TGTGCCAGCACCCCCATAGGGCAGGCTATCTATGGCTACACCTTC.

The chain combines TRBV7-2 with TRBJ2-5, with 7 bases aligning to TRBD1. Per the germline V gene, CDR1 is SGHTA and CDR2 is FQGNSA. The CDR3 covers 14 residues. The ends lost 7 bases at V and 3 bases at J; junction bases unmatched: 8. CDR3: CASTPGTVKETQYF. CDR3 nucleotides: TGTGCCAGCACTCCCGGGACAGTTAAAGAGACCCAGTACTTC.

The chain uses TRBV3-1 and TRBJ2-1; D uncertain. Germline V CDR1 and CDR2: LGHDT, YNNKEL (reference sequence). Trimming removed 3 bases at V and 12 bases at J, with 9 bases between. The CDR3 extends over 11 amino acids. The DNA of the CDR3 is TGTGCCAGCAGCCAGGGTGGTGGGCAGTTCTTC. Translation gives CASSQGGGQFF.

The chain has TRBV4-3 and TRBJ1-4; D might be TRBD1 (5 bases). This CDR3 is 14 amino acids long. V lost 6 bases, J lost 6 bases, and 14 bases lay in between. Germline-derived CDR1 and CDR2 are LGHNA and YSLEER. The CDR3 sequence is CASSVWGADEKLFF. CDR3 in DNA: TGCGCCAGCAGTGTATGGGGCGCGGATGAAAAACTGTTTTTT.

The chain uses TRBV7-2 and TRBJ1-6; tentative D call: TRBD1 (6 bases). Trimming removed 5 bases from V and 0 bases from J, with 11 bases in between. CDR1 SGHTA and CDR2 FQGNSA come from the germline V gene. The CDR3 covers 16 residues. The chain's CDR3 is CASSPTGNSYNSPLHF. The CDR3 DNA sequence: TGTGCCAGCAGCCCCACAGGGAACTCCTATAATTCACCCCTCCACTTT. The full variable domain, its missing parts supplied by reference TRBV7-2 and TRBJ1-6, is GAGVSQSPSNKVTEKGKDVELRCDPISGHTALYWYRQSLGQGLEFLIYFQGNSAPDKSGLPSDRFSAERTGGSVSTLTIQRTQQEDSAVYLCASSPTGNSYNSPLHFGNGTRLTVT.

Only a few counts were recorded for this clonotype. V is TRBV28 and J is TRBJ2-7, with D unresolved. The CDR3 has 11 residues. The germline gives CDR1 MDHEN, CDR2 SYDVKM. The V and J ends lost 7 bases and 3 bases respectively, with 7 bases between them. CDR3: CASKTHYEQYF. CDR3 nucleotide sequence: TGTGCCAGCAAGACCCACTACGAGCAGTACTTC.

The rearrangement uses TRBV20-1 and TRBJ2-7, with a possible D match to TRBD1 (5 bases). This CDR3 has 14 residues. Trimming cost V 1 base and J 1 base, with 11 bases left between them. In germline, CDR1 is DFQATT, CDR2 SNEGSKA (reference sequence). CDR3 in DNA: TGCAGTGCTAGAGTCCCAGGGAATTCCTACGAGCAGTACTTC. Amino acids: CSARVPGNSYEQYF.

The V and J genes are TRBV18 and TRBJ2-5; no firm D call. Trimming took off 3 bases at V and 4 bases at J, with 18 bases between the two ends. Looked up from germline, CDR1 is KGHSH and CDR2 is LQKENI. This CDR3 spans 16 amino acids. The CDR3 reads CASSPLAGPNVETQYF. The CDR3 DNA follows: TGTGCCAGCTCACCTTTGGCAGGCCCCAACGTAGAGACCCAGTACTTC.

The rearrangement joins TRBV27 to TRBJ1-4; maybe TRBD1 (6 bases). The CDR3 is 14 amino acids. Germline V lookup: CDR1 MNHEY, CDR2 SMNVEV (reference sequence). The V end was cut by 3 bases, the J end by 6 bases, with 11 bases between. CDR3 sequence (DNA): TGTGCCAGCAGTTTTCGGGGGCCGGATGAAAAACTGTTTTTT. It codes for CASSFRGPDEKLFF.

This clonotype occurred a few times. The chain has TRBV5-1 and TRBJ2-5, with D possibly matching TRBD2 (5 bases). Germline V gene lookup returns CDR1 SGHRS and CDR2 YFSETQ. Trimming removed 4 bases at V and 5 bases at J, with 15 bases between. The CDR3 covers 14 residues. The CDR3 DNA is TGCGCCAGCAGCACTGGACTGGTATGGGAGACCCAGTACTTC. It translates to CASSTGLVWETQYF.

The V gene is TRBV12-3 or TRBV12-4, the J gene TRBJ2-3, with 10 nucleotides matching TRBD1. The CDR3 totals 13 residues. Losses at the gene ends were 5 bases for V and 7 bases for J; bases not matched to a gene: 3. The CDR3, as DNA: TGTGCCAGCAGTCGGGACAGGGGAAATACGCAGTATTTT. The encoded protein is CASSRDRGNTQYF.

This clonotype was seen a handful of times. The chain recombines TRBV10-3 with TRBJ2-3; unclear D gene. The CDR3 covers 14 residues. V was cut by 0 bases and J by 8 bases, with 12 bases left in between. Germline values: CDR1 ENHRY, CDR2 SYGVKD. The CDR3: CAISESTRSVTQYF. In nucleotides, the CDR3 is TGTGCCATCAGTGAGTCTACCCGGTCGGTTACGCAGTATTTT.

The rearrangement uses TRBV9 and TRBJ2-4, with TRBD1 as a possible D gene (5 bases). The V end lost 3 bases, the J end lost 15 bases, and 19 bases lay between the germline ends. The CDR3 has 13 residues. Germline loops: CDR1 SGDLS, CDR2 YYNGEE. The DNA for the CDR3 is TGTGCCAGCAGCGGAATGCAGGGTGAAGAGCGGTACTTC. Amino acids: CASSGMQGEERYF. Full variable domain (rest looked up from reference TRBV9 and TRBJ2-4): DSGVTQTPKHLITATGQRVTLRCSPRSGDLSVYWYQQSLDQGLQFLIQYYNGEERAKGNILERFSAQQFPDLHSELNLSSLELGDSALYFCASSGMQGEERYFGAGTRLSVL.

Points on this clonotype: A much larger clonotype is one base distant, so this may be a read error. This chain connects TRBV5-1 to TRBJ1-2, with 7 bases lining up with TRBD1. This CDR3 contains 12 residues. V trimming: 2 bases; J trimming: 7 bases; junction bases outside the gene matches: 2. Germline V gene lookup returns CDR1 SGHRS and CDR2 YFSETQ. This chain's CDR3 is CASSFGDSGYTF. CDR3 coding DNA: TGCGCCAGCAGCTTTGGGGACAGTGGCTACACCTTC.

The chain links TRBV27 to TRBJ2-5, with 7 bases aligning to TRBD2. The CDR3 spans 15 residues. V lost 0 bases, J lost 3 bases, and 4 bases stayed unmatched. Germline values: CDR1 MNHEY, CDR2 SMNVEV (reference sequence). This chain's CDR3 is CASSLSRTSKETQYF. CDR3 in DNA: TGTGCCAGCAGTTTATCAAGGACTAGTAAAGAGACCCAGTACTTC.

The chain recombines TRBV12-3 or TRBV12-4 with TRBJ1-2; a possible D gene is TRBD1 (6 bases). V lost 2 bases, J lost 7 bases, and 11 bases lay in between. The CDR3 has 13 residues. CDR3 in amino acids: CASSLMGAGGYTF. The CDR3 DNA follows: TGTGCCAGCAGTTTAATGGGGGCGGGTGGCTACACCTTC.

CDR3 bases: TGTGCCAGCCAGAAGACAGATACGCAGTATTTT. It encodes CASQKTDTQYF. The gene calls are TRBV28 and TRBJ2-3; no clear D. CDR1 MDHEN and CDR2 SYDVKM come from the germline V gene. The V end was cut by 8 bases, the J end by 3 bases, with 6 bases between. The CDR3 is 11 amino acids. The full variable domain, its missing parts supplied by reference TRBV28 and TRBJ2-3, is DVKVTQSSRYLVKRTGEKVFLECVQDMDHENMFWYRQDPGLGLRLIYFSYDVKMKEKGDIPEGYSVSREKKERFSLILESASTNQTSMYLCASQKTDTQYFGPGTRLTVL.

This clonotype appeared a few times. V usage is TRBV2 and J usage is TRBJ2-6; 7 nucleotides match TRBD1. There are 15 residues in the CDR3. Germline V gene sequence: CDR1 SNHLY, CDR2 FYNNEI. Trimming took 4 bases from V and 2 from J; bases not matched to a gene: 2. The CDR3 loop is CASSVTGAGANVLTF. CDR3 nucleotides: TGTGCCAGCAGTGTTACAGGGGCTGGGGCCAACGTCCTGACTTTC.

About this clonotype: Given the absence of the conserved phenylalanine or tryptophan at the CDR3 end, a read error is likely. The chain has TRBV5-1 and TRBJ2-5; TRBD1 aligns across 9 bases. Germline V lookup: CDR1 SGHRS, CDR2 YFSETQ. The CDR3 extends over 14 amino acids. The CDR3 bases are TGTGCCAGCAGCCCTACAGGGGGCCTGGAGACCCAGTACTTA. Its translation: CASSPTGGLETQYL.

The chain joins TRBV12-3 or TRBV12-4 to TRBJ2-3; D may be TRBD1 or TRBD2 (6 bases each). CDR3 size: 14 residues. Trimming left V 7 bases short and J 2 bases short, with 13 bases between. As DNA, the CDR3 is TGTGCCAGCACTAAAGGGGGGATCACAGATACGCAGTATTTT. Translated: CASTKGGITDTQYF.

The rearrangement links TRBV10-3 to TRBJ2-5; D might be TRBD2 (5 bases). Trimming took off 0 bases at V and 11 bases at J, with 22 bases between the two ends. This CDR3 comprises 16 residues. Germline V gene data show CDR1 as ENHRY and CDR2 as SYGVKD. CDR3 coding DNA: TGTGCCATCAGTGAGTCTCTGGAGAGGGTTAGTGGGGAGCAGTACTTC. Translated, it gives CAISESLERVSGEQYF.

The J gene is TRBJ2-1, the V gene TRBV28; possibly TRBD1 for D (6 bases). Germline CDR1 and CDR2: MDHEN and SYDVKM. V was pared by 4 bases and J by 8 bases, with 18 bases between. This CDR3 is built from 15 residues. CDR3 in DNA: TGTGCCAGCAGTTCTCCGGGTGGGGGCTTGGATGAGCAGTTCTTC. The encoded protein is CASSSPGGGLDEQFF.

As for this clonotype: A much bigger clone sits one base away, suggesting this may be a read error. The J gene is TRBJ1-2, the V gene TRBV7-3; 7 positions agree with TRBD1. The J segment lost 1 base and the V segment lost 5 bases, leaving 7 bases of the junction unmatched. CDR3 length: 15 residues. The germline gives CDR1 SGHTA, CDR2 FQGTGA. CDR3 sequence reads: CASSETGRDNYGYTF. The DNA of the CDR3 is TGTGCCAGCAGCGAGACAGGGAGGGATAACTATGGCTACACCTTC.